This is a list of T cell receptor beta chains from one sample in a study of cytomegalovirus exposure and HLA in healthy donors. The protocol was immunoSEQ multiplex PCR, while the TCRdb copy is restricted to in-frame clones and leaves out a portion. The table has 150,000 to 200,000 clones, 84% seen once. Sequencing was carried out using PBMCs. These TCRs come from a boy aged 5-17 years in good health and CMV-seronegative. Both conserved end residues are part of each CDR3. Each record gives: J gene, D gene, clone size, V gene, CDR3 DNA, CDR3 protein. The D gene is left open where the match is weak. Size is stated for part of the rows, as once, few or many counts, or as a class when the clone is expanded.

TRBJ1-5 | - | - | TRBV7-9 | TGTGCCAGCAGCCCTGACGGGAGCAATCAGCCCCAGCATTTT | CASSPDGSNQPQHF
TRBJ1-1 | - | - | TRBV7-2 | TGTGCCAGCAGCTCCCGGGACAAGGCCGGCTCTGAAGCTTTCTTT | CASSSRDKAGSEAFF
TRBJ1-6 | TRBD1 | - | TRBV4-3 | TGCGCCAGCAGCCGCGGACAGGGCGAAAATTCACCCCTCCACTTT | CASSRGQGENSPLHF
TRBJ2-7 | - | - | TRBV28 | TGTGCCAGCGGGCCTGTCCCCCCCTACGAGCAGTACTTC | CASGPVPPYEQYF
TRBJ2-7 | TRBD1 | - | TRBV6-1 | TGTGCCAGCAGTACGACAGGGAGCTCCTACGAGCAGTACTTC | CASSTTGSSYEQYF
TRBJ2-3 | TRBD1 | - | TRBV7-3 | TGTGCCAGCAGCTTGGCTACCGGGACAGGGACATTCACAGATACGCAGTATTTT | CASSLATGTGTFTDTQYF
TRBJ2-5 | - | - | TRBV29-1 | TGCAGCGTTGAGGACAGCCGTGACCAAGAGACCCAGTACTTC | CSVEDSRDQETQYF
TRBJ1-5 | - | - | TRBV7-8 | TGTGCCAGCAGCTTACATCCATCTAGGAGCAATCAGCCCCAGCATTTT | CASSLHPSRSNQPQHF
TRBJ2-1 | - | - | TRBV29-1 | TGCAGCGCCAACCCCCCGGAGGGGTACTACAATGAGCAGTTCTTC | CSANPPEGYYNEQFF
TRBJ2-7 | - | - | TRBV6-6 | TGTGCCAGCAGGCAGGACACCTACGAGCAGTACTTC | CASRQDTYEQYF
TRBJ1-4 | - | - | TRBV9 | TGTGCCAGCGGCGACAGGCAACAGAATGAAAAACTGTTTTTT | CASGDRQQNEKLFF
TRBJ2-1 | - | - | TRBV11-2 | TGTGCCAGCAGCTTACGGAGCTCCTACAATGAGCAGTTCTTC | CASSLRSSYNEQFF
TRBJ2-1 | TRBD1 | - | TRBV7-2 | TGTGCCAGCAGCTTCCGGGACAGTTACAATGAGCAGTTCTTC | CASSFRDSYNEQFF
TRBJ1-2 | TRBD1 | - | TRBV6-5 | TGTGCCAGCAGGGGAGACAGGGATGGGGGCTATGGCTACACCTTC | CASRGDRDGGYGYTF
TRBJ2-7 | - | - | TRBV27 | TGTGCCAGCAGTTTATCGGGGGCAGTATTAAGGTACGAGCAGTACTTC | CASSLSGAVLRYEQYF
TRBJ2-7 | - | once | TRBV30 | TGTGCCTGGAGTCCAGGGGACTACGAGCAGTACTTC | CAWSPGDYEQYF
TRBJ2-7 | TRBD1 | - | TRBV6-1 | TGTGCCAGCAGTGAAGAATTCGGACAGGGAGTACTAACCGAGCAGTACTTC | CASSEEFGQGVLTEQYF
TRBJ1-2 | TRBD1 | - | TRBV4-1 | TGCGCCAGCAGCCAAGACAGGGGGCGGGCAACCAACTATGGCTACACCTTC | CASSQDRGRATNYGYTF
TRBJ2-7 | TRBD1 | once | TRBV5-6 | TGTGCCAGCAGCCAGGGACAGGGCTGGATTTCCGCCTACGAGCAGTACTTC | CASSQGQGWISAYEQYF
TRBJ2-2 | TRBD2 | - | TRBV5-4 | TGTGCCAGCAGCCGGGGACTAGCGGGAAGCACCGGGGAGCTGTTTTTT | CASSRGLAGSTGELFF
TRBJ2-1 | - | few | TRBV29-1 | TGCAGCGTTGACAGGGGCATACGGTTCTTC | CSVDRGIRFF
TRBJ1-2 | TRBD1 | - | TRBV9 | TGTGCCAGCACCATAACTGAACAGGGGGGCTATGGCTACACCTTC | CASTITEQGGYGYTF
TRBJ2-7 | TRBD2 | - | TRBV11-1 | TGTGCCAGCAGCTTATGGTCTAGCGGGAGCTACGAGCAGTACTTC | CASSLWSSGSYEQYF
TRBJ2-7 | - | - | TRBV7-2 | TGTGCCAGCAGCTTACGATTTACCCGGGAGCAGTACTTC | CASSLRFTREQYF
TRBJ2-7 | - | - | TRBV11-2 | TGTGCCAGCAGCCGCGTACCACTGCTCGCGAGGGAGCAGTACTTC | CASSRVPLLAREQYF
TRBJ2-1 | - | - | TRBV5-1 | TGCGCCAGCTGGGGAGACAATGAGCAGTTCTTC | CASWGDNEQFF
TRBJ1-6 | - | - | TRBV5-8 | TGTGCCAGCAGCTTTTTTCTCCCTAATTCACCCCTCCACTTT | CASSFFLPNSPLHF
TRBJ1-2 | - | - | TRBV5-8 | TGTGCCAGCAGCCCAATTCGATTAGCAGGACATAACTATGGCTACACCTTC | CASSPIRLAGHNYGYTF
TRBJ2-7 | TRBD1 | - | TRBV19 | TGTGCCAGTAGTATGGGACAGGGGGCCTACGAGCAGTACTTC | CASSMGQGAYEQYF
TRBJ2-3 | - | - | TRBV2 | TGTGCCAGCAATTTCGAGCGCAGGGCCCCAGATACGCAGTATTTT | CASNFERRAPDTQYF
TRBJ1-2 | - | - | TRBV6-5 | TGTGCCAGCAGTTACGTGTCAGGGGTTTCAAACTATGGCTACACCTTC | CASSYVSGVSNYGYTF
TRBJ1-1 | TRBD1 | - | TRBV29-1 | TGCAGCGTCTCGGACAGGACGAACACTGAAGCTTTCTTT | CSVSDRTNTEAFF
TRBJ1-5 | - | - | TRBV5-1 | TGCGCCAGCAGCTTGGATTATAGCAATCAGCCCCAGCATTTT | CASSLDYSNQPQHF
TRBJ2-3 | TRBD2 | - | TRBV28 | TGTGCCAGCAGTTTCTTTCCGCCTCTTAGCGGGAGCCCAGATACGCAGTATTTT | CASSFFPPLSGSPDTQYF
TRBJ2-1 | - | - | TRBV4-1 | TGCGCCAGCAGCCAACCAATTAGCGGCAATGAGCAGTTCTTC | CASSQPISGNEQFF
TRBJ1-1 | - | - | TRBV5-1 | TGCGCCAGCAGCTTGGACGGGATGAGCACTGAAGCTTTCTTT | CASSLDGMSTEAFF
TRBJ1-1 | - | - | TRBV5-8 | TGTGCCAGCAGTCCGGTGGGCATGAACACTGAAGCTTTCTTT | CASSPVGMNTEAFF
TRBJ1-5 | - | - | TRBV19 | TGTGCCACCCGGACAGCCGAAGTTAGCAATCAGCCCCAGCATTTT | CATRTAEVSNQPQHF
TRBJ2-7 | TRBD1 | - | TRBV7-9 | TGTGCCAGCAGTATGCTCGGACAGGGTCGCGACGAGCAGTACTTC | CASSMLGQGRDEQYF
TRBJ2-3 | TRBD2 | - | TRBV5-4 | TGTGCCAGCAGCACAACCCCCCTAGCGGGGGTTAGAGATACGCAGTATTTT | CASSTTPLAGVRDTQYF
TRBJ2-3 | TRBD1 | - | TRBV10-1 | TGCGCCAGCACTTTGGACAGGGATTATGCAGATACGCAGTATTTT | CASTLDRDYADTQYF
TRBJ1-4 | - | - | TRBV5-4 | TGTGCCAGCAGCCGGACACCAACTAATGAAAAACTGTTTTTT | CASSRTPTNEKLFF
TRBJ1-3 | - | - | TRBV9 | TGTGCCAGCAGCGACGGACATCGGGTGAGGAACACCATATATTTT | CASSDGHRVRNTIYF
TRBJ1-4 | - | - | TRBV30 | TGTGCCTGGAGTGCTGGGCCGGGGGAAAAACTGTTTTTT | CAWSAGPGEKLFF